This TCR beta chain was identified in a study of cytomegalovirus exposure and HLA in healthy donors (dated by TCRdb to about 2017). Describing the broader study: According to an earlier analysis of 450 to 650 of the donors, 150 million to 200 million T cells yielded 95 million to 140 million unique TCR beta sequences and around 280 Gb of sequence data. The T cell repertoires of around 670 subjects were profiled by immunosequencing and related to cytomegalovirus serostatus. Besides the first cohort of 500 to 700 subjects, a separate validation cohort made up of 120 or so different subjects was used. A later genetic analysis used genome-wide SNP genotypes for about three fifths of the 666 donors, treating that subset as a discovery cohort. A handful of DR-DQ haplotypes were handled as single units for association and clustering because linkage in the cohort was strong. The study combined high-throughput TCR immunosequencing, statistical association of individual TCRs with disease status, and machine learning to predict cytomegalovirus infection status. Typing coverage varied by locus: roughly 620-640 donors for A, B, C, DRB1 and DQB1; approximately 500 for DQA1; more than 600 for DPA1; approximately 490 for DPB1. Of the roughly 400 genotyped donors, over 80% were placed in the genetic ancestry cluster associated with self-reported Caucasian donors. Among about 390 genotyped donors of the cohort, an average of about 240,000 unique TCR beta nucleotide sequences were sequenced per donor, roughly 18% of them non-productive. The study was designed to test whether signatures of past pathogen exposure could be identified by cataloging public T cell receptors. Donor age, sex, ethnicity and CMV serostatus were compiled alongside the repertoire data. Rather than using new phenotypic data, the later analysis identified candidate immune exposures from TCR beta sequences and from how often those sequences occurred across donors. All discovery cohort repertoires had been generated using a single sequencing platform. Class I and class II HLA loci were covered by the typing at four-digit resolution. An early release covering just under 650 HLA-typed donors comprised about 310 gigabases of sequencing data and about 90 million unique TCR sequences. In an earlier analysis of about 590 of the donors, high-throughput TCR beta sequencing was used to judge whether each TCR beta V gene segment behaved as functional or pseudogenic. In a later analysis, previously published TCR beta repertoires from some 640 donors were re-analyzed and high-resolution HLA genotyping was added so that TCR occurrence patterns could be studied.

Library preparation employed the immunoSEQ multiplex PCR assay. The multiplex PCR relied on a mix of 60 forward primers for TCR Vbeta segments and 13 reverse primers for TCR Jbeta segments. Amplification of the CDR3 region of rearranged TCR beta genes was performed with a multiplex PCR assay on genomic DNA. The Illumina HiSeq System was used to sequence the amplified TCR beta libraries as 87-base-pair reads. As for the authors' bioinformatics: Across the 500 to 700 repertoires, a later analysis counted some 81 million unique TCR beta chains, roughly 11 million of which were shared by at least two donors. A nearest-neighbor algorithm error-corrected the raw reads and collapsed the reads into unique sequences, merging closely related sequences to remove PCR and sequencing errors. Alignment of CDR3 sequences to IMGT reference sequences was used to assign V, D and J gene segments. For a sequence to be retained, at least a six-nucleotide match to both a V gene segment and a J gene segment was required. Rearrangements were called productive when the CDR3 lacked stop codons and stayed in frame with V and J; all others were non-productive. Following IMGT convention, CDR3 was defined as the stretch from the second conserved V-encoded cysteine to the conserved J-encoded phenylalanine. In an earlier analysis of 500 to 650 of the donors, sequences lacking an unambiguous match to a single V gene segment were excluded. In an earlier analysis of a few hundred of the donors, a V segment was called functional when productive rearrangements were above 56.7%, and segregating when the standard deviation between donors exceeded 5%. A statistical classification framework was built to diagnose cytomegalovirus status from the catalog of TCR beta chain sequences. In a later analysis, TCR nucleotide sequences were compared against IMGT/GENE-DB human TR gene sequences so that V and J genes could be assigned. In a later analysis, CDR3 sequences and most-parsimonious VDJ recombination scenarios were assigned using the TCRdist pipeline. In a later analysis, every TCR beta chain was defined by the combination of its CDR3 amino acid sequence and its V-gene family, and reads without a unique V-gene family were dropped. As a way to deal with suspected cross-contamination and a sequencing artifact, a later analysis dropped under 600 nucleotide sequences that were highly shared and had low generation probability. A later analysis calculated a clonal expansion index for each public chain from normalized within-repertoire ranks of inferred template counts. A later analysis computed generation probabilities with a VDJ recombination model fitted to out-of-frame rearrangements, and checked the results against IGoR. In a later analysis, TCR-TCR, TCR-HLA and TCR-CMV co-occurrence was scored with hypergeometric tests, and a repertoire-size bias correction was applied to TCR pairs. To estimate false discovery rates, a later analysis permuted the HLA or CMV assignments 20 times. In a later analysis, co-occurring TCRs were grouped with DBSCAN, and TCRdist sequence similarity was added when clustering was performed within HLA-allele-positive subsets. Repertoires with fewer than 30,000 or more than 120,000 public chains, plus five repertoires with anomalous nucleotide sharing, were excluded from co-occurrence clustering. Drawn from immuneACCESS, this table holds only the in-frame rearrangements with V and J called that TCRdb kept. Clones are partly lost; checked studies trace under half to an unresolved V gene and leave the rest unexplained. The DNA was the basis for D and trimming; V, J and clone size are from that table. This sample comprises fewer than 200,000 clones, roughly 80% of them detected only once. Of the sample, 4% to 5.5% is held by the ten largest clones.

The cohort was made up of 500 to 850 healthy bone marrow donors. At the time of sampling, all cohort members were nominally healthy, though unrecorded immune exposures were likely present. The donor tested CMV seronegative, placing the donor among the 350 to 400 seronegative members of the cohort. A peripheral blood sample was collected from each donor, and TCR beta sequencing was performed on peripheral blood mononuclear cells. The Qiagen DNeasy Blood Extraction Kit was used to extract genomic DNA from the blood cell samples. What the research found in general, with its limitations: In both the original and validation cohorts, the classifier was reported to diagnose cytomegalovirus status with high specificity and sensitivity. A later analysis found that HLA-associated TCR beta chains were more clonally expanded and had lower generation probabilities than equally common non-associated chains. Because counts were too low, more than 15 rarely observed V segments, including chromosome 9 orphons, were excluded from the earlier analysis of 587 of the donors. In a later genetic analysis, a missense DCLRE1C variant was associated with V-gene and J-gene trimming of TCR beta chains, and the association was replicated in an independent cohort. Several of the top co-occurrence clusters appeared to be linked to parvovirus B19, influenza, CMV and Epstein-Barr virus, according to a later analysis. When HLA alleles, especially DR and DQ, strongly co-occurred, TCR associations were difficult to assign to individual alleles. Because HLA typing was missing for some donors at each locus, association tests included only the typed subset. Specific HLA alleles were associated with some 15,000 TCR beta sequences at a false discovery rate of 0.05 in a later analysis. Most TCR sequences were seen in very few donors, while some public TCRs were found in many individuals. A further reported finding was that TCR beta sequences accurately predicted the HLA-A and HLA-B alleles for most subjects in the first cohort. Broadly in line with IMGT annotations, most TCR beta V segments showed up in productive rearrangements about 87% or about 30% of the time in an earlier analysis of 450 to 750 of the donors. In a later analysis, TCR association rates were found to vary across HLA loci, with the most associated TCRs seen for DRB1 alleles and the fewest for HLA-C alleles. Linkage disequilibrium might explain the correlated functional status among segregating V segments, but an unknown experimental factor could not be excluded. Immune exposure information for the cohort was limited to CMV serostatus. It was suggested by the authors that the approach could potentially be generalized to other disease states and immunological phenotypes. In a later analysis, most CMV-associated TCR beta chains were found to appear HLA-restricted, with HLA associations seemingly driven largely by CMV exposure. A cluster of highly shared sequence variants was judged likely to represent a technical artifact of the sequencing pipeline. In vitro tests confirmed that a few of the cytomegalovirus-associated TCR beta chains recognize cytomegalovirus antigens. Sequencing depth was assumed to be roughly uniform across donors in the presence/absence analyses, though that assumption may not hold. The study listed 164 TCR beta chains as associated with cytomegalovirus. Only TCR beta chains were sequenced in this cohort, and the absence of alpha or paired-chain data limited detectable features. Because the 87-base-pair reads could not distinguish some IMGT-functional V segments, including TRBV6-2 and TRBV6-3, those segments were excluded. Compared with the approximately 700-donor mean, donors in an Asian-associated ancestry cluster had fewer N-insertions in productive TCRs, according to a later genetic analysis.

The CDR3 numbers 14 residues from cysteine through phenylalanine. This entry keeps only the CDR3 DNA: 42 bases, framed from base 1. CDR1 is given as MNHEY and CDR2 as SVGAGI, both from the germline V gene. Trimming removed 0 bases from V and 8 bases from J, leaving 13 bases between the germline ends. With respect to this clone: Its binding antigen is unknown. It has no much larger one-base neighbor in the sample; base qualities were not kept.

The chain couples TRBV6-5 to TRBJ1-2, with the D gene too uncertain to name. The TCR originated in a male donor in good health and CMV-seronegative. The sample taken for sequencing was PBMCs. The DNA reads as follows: TGTGCCAGCAGTTACTCGACTGAGTTGGCAGGCTACACCTTC. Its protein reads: CASSYSTELAGYTF.